The clone carrying this T cell receptor (beta chain) was detected only a few times. What it binds is not known. CDR3 length equals 12 residues. From germline, CDR1 is SQVTM and CDR2 ANQGSEA. Trimming left V 5 bases short and J 4 bases short, with 8 bases between. These data belong to a study of T-cell memory formation after mild COVID-19. Study-level background: Clusters were largely donor specific. Study-level results: There was no confirmation that second-wave clones peaking on day 37 were SARS-CoV-2 specific. Memory from before infection featured some responding clones, which suggests cross-reactive memory joined. The main location of contracting CD4+ clones was CM and EM, and that of contracting CD8+ clones was EMRA.

TCRdb analysed the 5' RACE reads with MiXCR anew, one entry per CDR3 protein. In the table there are about 400,000 distinct CDR3 sequences, approximately 19% of which are singletons. Specimen: PBMCs or a T cell subset sorted from them (not recorded which). This chain connects TRBV29-1 to TRBJ2-2, with unresolved D. The receptor was isolated from a man younger than 35 who had mild COVID-19 (a few samples of this study predate the infection). Cell type and time point are not known. CDR3 nucleotide sequence: TGCAGCGTTTTTGCCGGCACCGGGGAGCTGTTTTTT. Translating gives CSVFAGTGELFF.